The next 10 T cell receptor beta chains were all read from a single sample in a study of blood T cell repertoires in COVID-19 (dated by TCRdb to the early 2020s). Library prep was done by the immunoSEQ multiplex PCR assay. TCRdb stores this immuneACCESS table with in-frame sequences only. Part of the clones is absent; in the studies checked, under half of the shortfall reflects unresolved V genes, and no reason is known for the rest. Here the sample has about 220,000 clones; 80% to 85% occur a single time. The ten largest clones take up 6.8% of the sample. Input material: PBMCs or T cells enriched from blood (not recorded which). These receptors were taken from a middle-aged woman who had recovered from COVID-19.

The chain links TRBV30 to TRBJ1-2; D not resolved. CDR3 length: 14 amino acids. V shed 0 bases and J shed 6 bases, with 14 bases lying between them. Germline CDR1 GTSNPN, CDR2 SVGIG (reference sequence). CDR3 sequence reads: CAWSVAVQQNGYTF. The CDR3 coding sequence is TGTGCCTGGAGTGTTGCAGTACAGCAGAATGGCTACACCTTC.

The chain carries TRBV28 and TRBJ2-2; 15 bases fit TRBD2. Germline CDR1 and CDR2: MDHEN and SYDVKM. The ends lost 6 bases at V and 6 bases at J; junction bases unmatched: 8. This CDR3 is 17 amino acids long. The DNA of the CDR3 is TGTGCCAGCAGACTCGGACTAGCGGGAGGGCCCTCCGGGGAGCTGTTTTTT. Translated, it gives CASRLGLAGGPSGELFF.

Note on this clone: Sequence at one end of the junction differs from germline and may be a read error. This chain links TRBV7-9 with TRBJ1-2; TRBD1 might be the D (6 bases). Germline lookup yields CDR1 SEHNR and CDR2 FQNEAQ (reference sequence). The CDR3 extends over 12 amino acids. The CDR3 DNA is TGTGCCAGCAGCTTAGAACTCGAGACAGGAGACTTC. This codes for CASSLELETGDF.

For the CDR3, the DNA is TGTGCCAGCAGACACGGGACAGGGGGCATTAAGACCCAGTACTTC. This sequence encodes CASRHGTGGIKTQYF. The J gene is TRBJ2-5, the V gene TRBV7-2; 12 bases line up with TRBD1. The CDR3 length is 15 residues. Germline V gene sequence: CDR1 SGHTA, CDR2 FQGNSA. Germline trimming cut 6 bases from V and 6 bases from J; bases unmatched to any gene: 8.

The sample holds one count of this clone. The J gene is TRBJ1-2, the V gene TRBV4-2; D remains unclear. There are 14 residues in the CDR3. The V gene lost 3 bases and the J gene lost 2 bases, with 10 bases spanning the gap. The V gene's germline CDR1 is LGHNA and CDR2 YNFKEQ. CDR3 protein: CASSQASGNYGYTF. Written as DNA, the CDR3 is TGTGCCAGCAGCCAGGCATCAGGAAACTATGGCTACACCTTC.

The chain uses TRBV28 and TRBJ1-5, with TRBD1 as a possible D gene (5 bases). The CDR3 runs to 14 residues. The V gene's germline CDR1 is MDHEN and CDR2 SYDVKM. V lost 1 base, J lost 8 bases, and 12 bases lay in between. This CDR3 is CASSLYAGLKPQHF. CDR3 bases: TGTGCCAGCAGTTTATACGCAGGGCTGAAGCCCCAGCATTTT.

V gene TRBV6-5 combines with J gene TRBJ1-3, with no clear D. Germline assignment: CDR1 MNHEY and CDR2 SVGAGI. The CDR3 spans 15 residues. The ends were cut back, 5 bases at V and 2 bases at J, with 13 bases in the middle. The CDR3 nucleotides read TGTGCCAGCAGTCCTGCCGGAGCGACTGGAAACACCATATATTTT. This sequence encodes CASSPAGATGNTIYF.

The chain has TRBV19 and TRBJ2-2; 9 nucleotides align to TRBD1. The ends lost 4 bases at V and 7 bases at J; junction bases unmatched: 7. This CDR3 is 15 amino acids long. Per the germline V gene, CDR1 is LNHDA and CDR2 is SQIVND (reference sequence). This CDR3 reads CASSTGQGLGGELFF. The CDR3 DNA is TGTGCCAGTAGTACCGGACAGGGGCTCGGCGGGGAGCTGTTTTTT.

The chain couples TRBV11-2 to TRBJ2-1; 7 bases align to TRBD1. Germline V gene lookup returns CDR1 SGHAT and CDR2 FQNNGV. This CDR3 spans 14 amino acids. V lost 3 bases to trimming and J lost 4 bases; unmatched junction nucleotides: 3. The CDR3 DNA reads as TGTGCCAGCAGCTTCAACAGGGGATACAATGAGCAGTTCTTC. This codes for CASSFNRGYNEQFF.

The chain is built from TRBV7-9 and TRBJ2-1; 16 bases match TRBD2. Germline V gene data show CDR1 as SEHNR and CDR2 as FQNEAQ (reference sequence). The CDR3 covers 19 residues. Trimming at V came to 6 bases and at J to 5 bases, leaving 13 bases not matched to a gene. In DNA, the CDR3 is TGTGCCAGCAGGAGGGGACTAGCGGGAGGGCATGGGGGAGACAATGAGCAGTTCTTC. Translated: CASRRGLAGGHGGDNEQFF.